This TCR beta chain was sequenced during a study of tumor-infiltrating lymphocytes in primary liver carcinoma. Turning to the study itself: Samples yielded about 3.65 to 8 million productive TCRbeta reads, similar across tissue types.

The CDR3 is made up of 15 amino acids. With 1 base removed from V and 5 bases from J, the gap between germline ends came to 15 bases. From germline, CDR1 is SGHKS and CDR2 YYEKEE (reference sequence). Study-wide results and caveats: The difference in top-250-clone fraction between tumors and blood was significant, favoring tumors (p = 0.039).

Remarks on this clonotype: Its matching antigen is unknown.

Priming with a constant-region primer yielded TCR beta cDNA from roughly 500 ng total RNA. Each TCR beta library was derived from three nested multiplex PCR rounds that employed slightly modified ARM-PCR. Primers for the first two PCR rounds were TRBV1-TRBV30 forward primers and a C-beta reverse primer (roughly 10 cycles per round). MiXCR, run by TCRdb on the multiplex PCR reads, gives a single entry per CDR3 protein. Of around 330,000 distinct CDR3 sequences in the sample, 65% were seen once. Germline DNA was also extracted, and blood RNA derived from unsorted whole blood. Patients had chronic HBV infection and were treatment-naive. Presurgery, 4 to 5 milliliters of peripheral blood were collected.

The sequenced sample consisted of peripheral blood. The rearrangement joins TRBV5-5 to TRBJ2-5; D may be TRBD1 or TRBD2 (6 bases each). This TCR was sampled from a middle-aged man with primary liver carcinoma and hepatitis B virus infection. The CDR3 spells CASSLSVGGAETQYF. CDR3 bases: TGTGCCAGCAGCTTGTCGGTCGGGGGCGCGGAGACCCAGTACTTC. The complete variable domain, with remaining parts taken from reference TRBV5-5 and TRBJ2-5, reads DAGVTQSPTHLIKTRGQQVTLRCSPISGHKSVSWYQQVLGQGPQFIFQYYEKEERGRGNFPDRFSARQFPNYSSELNVNALLLGDSALYLCASSLSVGGAETQYFGPGTRLLVL.